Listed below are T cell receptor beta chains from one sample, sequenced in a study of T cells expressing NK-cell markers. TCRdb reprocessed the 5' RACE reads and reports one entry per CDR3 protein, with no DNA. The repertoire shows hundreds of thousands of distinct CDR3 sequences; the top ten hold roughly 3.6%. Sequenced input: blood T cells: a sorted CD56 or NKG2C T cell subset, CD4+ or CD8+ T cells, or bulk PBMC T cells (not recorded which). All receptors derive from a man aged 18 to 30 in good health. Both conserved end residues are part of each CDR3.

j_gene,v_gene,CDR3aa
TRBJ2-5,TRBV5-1,CASSPTGMGQETQYF
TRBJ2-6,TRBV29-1,CSVRTGTGSGANVLTF
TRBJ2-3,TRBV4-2,CASSQEEISGSLGDTQYF
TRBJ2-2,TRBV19,CASSRTGLFAGELFF
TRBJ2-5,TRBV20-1,CSARVLGLAGGLGETQYF
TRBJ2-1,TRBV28,CASRSTTAGGPDNEQFF
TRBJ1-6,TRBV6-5,CASSYGGRGARSPLHF
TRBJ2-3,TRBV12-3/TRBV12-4,CASSFMGDGYF
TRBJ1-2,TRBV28,CASLTSTGPLYGYTF
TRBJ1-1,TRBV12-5,CASGLTGGDTEAFF
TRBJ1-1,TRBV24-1,CATSDPGRGPEAFF
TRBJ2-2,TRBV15,CATSRAGDERTGELFF
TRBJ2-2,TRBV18,CASSRGTDRTGELFF
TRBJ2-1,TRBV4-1,CASSQPGLAGGESNEQFF
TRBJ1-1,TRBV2,CASSEAIGVAEAFF
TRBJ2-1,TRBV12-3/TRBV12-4,CASRSTGGSSYNEQFF